The following is a TCR beta chain sequence with its context. The antigen remains undetermined. The source of the sample is a study of shared clonotypes between healthy human individuals. Study information: Per donor, CD8 memory used one plate, CD8 naive used two, CD4 memory used three and CD4 naive used three. Study-wide points: A handful of donors showed sharing of about 4.7% of naive CD4 clonotypes. Generation probabilities were higher for clonotypes shared across all four sorted-subset donors than for unshared ones.

Positively selected for CCR7, the CD45RO-negative cells used as naive CD8 cells excluded terminally differentiated effector memory CD45RA+ cells. Germline V gene sequence: CDR1 SGHNT, CDR2 YENEEA. Trimming removed 0 bases from V and 0 bases from J; junction bases left unmatched: 2. The CDR3 consists of 16 residues. Sequencing was performed with immunoSEQ multiplex PCR; in TCRdb, only in-frame clones are kept and a portion is missing. The data contain 760,000 or so clones, approximately 97% of them singletons. The chain joins TRBV11-3 to TRBJ2-1; 7 nucleotides align to TRBD2. The sample consisted of naive CD8+ T cells sorted from blood. The source is a man aged 30-40 years in good health. The CDR3 region has the DNA TGTGCCAGCAGCTTAGAAGGCGGGGGCTCCTACAATGAGCAGTTCTTC. Residues: CASSLEGGGSYNEQFF.